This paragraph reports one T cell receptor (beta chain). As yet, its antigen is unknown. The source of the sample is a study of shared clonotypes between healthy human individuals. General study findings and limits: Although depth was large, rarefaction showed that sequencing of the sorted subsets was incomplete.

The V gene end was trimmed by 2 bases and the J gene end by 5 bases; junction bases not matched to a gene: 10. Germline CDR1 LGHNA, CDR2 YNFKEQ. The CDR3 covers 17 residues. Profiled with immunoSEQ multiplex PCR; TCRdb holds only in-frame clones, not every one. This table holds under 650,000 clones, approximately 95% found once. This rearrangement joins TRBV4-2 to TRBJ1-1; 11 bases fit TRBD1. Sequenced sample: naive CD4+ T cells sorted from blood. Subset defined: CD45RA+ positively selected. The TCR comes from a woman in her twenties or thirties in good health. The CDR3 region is CASSQLTGTGGFTEAFF. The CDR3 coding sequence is TGTGCCAGCAGCCAACTGACCGGGACAGGGGGGTTTACTGAAGCTTTCTTT.